The rows below give T cell receptor beta chains drawn from one sample of a study of blood T cells in healthy people across ages. TCRdb re-analysed the 5' RACE reads in MiXCR, keeping a single row per CDR3 protein. The repertoire consists of roughly 800,000 distinct CDR3 sequences, with 20% to 25% occurring once and the leading ten covering approximately 4%. Another study also made use of these data, one on T cells of mothers and their children.

The specimen sequenced was blood. Every receptor here comes from a boy aged 10-17 years in good health. Each CDR3 is given with its conserved first and last residue.

v_call: TRBV4-2; cdr3_aa: CASSQEGTGNNYEQYF
v_call: TRBV19; cdr3_aa: CASRLDSSNTEAFF
v_call: TRBV2; cdr3_aa: CASSPPGGAGYGYTF
v_call: TRBV6-5; cdr3_aa: CASSTDGSNQPQHF
v_call: TRBV27; cdr3_aa: CASRDGSPHEQYF
v_call: TRBV28; cdr3_aa: CASRGPGGLAGGPVEQFF
v_call: TRBV7-6; cdr3_aa: CASSIQGARETQYF
v_call: TRBV20-1; cdr3_aa: CSAYSSGSPSYEQYF
v_call: TRBV3-1; cdr3_aa: CASSRGLGSYEQYF
v_call: TRBV10-3; cdr3_aa: CAISWGDYGYTF
v_call: TRBV21-1; cdr3_aa: CASSCLEGVAGGPGYNEQFF
v_call: TRBV7-9; cdr3_aa: CASSSLAGGNEQFF
v_call: TRBV6-5; cdr3_aa: CASSYIGPNSGNTIYF
v_call: TRBV7-3; cdr3_aa: CASSPQVSGANVLTF
v_call: TRBV5-1; cdr3_aa: CASSLVYGGEVYEQYF
v_call: TRBV20-1; cdr3_aa: CSASGQLNTEAFF
v_call: TRBV3-1; cdr3_aa: CASSQGWTQWQETQYF
v_call: TRBV7-9; cdr3_aa: CASSLVSLRDEKLFF
v_call: TRBV28; cdr3_aa: CASNPGGRETQYF
v_call: TRBV19; cdr3_aa: CASSWDSSYNEQFF
v_call: TRBV29-1; cdr3_aa: CSVERGRRRGDTQYF
v_call: TRBV5-8; cdr3_aa: CASEYGYTF
v_call: TRBV3-1; cdr3_aa: CASSQGPLEREIYGGEQFF
v_call: TRBV10-3; cdr3_aa: CAITDLGGSYEQYF
v_call: TRBV7-9; cdr3_aa: CASTQAGVSYNEQFF
v_call: TRBV28; cdr3_aa: CASSNGGDLYGYTF
v_call: TRBV3-1; cdr3_aa: CASSHLVDEQFF
v_call: TRBV5-1; cdr3_aa: CASSFQAHRVAETQYF
v_call: TRBV6-5; cdr3_aa: CASRNRAGAQPQHF
v_call: TRBV4-1; cdr3_aa: CASSIRGGQSSGANVLTF
v_call: TRBV5-1; cdr3_aa: CASSPAWPPGETQYF
v_call: TRBV7-2; cdr3_aa: CASTNGGFREQFF
v_call: TRBV7-2; cdr3_aa: CASSLTQGAHYGYTF
v_call: TRBV27; cdr3_aa: CASSHGDGGSYEQYF
v_call: TRBV7-2; cdr3_aa: CASSGPPWESTDTQYF
v_call: TRBV3-1; cdr3_aa: CASSQAGGMGETQYF
v_call: TRBV28; cdr3_aa: CASSLYGVTGYEQYF
v_call: TRBV19; cdr3_aa: CASSILAASDEQFF
v_call: TRBV20-1; cdr3_aa: CSAELEGLGGETQYF
v_call: TRBV18; cdr3_aa: CASSPNTNTEAFF
v_call: TRBV12-3/TRBV12-4; cdr3_aa: CASSLPGGGQETQYF
v_call: TRBV29-1; cdr3_aa: CSVEVVDRGYRGYTF
v_call: TRBV7-2; cdr3_aa: CASSPFPGAMRNTIYF
v_call: TRBV27; cdr3_aa: CASSPHREWDEKLFF
v_call: TRBV6-1; cdr3_aa: CASRGTGQETQYF
v_call: TRBV12-3/TRBV12-4; cdr3_aa: CASSPISAGRTDTQYF
v_call: TRBV20-1; cdr3_aa: CSARSLAKSSYEKYF
v_call: TRBV20-1; cdr3_aa: CSARGTGDRSTSSLYNEQFF
v_call: TRBV7-2; cdr3_aa: CASSLGVRDRTYEQYF
v_call: TRBV29-1; cdr3_aa: CSVVEPETQYF
v_call: TRBV5-8; cdr3_aa: CASSLRGGPETQYF
v_call: TRBV24-1; cdr3_aa: CATSDLTSGSYNEQFF